This T cell receptor (beta chain) was retrieved from a study of cytomegalovirus exposure and HLA in healthy donors. Study-level information: Among the 398 genotyped donors, just over 80% were placed in the Caucasian-associated ancestry cluster.

The CDR3 extends over 15 amino acids. V lost 7 bases and J lost 2; bases outside the gene matches: 8. In germline, CDR1 is SNHLY, CDR2 FYNNEI. General study findings and limits: For TCR beta chains, V- and J-gene trimming was later linked to a missense DCLRE1C variant.

Primers included in the PCR were 60 Vbeta and 13 Jbeta primers. In the source study's methods: An analysis that came later counted 70 million to 100 million unique TCR beta chains, around 12 million shared. Here immunoSEQ multiplex PCR was the method, and the copy in TCRdb shows in-frame clones only, minus some. V and J calls and clone size follow that table, whereas D and trimming were derived from the DNA. The data hold about 200,000 clones, with 79% observed a single time. This clone was picked up a small number of times. Its matching antigen is unknown. This receptor was taken from a girl between 5 and 17 years old in good health and CMV-seropositive. This rearrangement joins TRBV2 to TRBJ2-3, with 8 bases fitting TRBD2. The sample taken for sequencing was PBMCs. CDR3 in amino acids: CASTQGGGLTDTQYF. The CDR3 bases are TGTGCCAGCACGCAGGGCGGGGGGCTCACAGATACGCAGTATTTT.